This T cell receptor beta chain was identified during a study of cytomegalovirus exposure and HLA in healthy donors. PCR employed 60 Vbeta and 13 Jbeta primers. Clones were sequenced by immunoSEQ multiplex PCR, and TCRdb holds only the in-frame ones, with some missing. The data contain 150,000 to 200,000 clones, roughly 80% of them singletons. The CDR3 has 16 residues. Per germline, CDR1 SGHTA and CDR2 FQGNSA. The V gene end was trimmed by 0 bases and the J gene end by 0 bases; junction bases not matched to a gene: 1. This chain connects TRBV7-2 to TRBJ2-7, with 11 bases lining up with TRBD2. Specimen: PBMCs. The receptor was isolated from a female donor in good health and CMV-seronegative. This CDR3 reads CASSLAGTSGSYEQYF. In DNA, the CDR3 is TGTGCCAGCAGCTTAGCGGGGACTAGCGGCTCCTACGAGCAGTACTTC.